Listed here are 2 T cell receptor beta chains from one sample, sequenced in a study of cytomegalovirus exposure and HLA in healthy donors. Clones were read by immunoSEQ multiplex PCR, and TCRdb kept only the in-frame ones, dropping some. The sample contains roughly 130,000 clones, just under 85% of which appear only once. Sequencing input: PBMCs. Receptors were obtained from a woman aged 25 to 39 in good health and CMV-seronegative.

Written as DNA, the CDR3 is TGTGCCAGCAGCTTAACCGGGACTACGAACACCGGGGAGCTGTTTTTT. Protein sequence: CASSLTGTTNTGELFF. This chain uses TRBV7-3 with TRBJ2-2; 7 bases are a match to TRBD2. The germline V gene encodes CDR1 SGHTA and CDR2 FQGTGA. The ends lost 0 bases at V and 0 bases at J; junction bases unmatched: 1. The CDR3 extends over 16 amino acids.

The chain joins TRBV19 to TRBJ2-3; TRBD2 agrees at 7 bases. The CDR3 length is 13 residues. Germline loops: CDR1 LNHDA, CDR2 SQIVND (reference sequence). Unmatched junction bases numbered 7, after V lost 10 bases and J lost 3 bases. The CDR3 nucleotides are TGTGCCACCTCTCGACTAGCAACAGATACGCAGTATTTT. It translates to CATSRLATDTQYF.